This is a list of T cell receptor beta chains from one sample in a study of radiotherapy plus CTLA-4 blockade in lung cancer. TCRdb's copy holds only in-frame clones and misses some; the assay was immunoSEQ multiplex PCR. The data hold over 100,000 clones, with 90% observed a single time. The sequencing here drew on peripheral blood, taken from a patient treated with radiotherapy plus ipilimumab. These receptor sequences come from a human donor with non-small cell lung cancer that progressed on radiotherapy plus ipilimumab. Both conserved end residues are part of each CDR3. D genes are given only for firm matches. Clone size is stated in some rows and not others, as once, few, many or a class when expanded.

CDR3aa	CDR3nt	v_gene	j_gene	d_gene	abundance
CASSLVGGQGYNEQFF	TGCGCCAGCAGCTTGGTAGGGGGACAGGGATACAATGAGCAGTTCTTC	TRBV5-1	TRBJ2-1	TRBD1	.
CASSPPGTETQYF	TGCGCCAGCAGCCCTCCAGGGACGGAGACCCAGTACTTC	TRBV5-1	TRBJ2-5	.	once
CASIRQTNTEAFF	TGTGCCAGCATTCGACAGACGAACACTGAAGCTTTCTTT	TRBV2	TRBJ1-1	.	.
CASSAEDRGRAYEQYF	TGTGCCAGCAGCGCCGAGGACAGGGGGCGTGCCTACGAGCAGTACTTC	TRBV9	TRBJ2-7	TRBD1	.
CAISESEPPYEQYF	TGTGCCATCAGTGAGTCGGAGCCACCCTACGAGCAGTACTTC	TRBV10-3	TRBJ2-7	.	.
CASRPYRDLNYGYTF	TGTGCCAGCAGACCTTACAGGGATCTTAACTATGGCTACACCTTC	TRBV6-1	TRBJ1-2	.	.
CASSLVTGEGNEKLFF	TGTGCCAGCAGCTTAGTGACAGGGGAGGGAAATGAAAAACTGTTTTTT	TRBV11-3	TRBJ1-4	TRBD1	.
CASSQETYNEQFF	TGTGCCAGCAGTCAGGAAACGTACAATGAGCAGTTCTTC	TRBV6-1	TRBJ2-1	.	once
CASSQARQGNGYEQYF	TGCGCCAGCAGCCAAGCGAGACAGGGCAACGGCTACGAGCAGTACTTC	TRBV5-1	TRBJ2-7	TRBD1	.
CASSRLGGSGETQYF	TGTGCCAGCAGCCGGCTGGGGGGGAGCGGTGAGACCCAGTACTTC	TRBV5-6	TRBJ2-5	TRBD2	.
CSVVSRGNEKLFF	TGCAGCGTTGTTTCCAGGGGTAATGAAAAACTGTTTTTT	TRBV29-1	TRBJ1-4	.	.
CASSLGTSRDGTQYF	TGCGCCAGCAGCTTGGGGACAAGCCGCGATGGTACGCAGTATTTT	TRBV5-1	TRBJ2-3	.	few
CASTQQVSNQPQHF	TGTGCCAGCACCCAACAGGTTTCCAATCAGCCCCAGCATTTT	TRBV6-1	TRBJ1-5	.	once
CASSVGLAGVYETQYF	TGTGCCAGCAGCGTAGGACTAGCGGGAGTTTACGAGACCCAGTACTTC	TRBV9	TRBJ2-5	TRBD2	.